This section outlines one T cell receptor (beta chain) sequence together with its context. Each CDR3 protein gets one entry after TCRdb re-called the 5' RACE reads with MiXCR. This table holds 450,000 or so distinct CDR3 sequences, 20% found once. The data are from a study of T-cell memory formation after mild COVID-19. This CDR3 has 18 amino acids. Germline lookup yields CDR1 SGHTA and CDR2 FQGNSA. The V and J ends lost 7 bases and 0 bases respectively, with 19 bases between them. The V gene is TRBV7-2, the J gene TRBJ2-6; tentative D call: TRBD2 (5 bases). Sequencing input: PBMCs or a T cell subset sorted from them (not recorded which). The receptor's source is an adult woman who had mild COVID-19 (a few samples of this study predate the infection). Cell type and time point are not known. In nucleotides, the CDR3 is TGTGCCAGCACGGGGATGGAGGTAGGAACCTCTGGGGCCAACGTCCTGACTTTC. Its translation: CASTGMEVGTSGANVLTF.